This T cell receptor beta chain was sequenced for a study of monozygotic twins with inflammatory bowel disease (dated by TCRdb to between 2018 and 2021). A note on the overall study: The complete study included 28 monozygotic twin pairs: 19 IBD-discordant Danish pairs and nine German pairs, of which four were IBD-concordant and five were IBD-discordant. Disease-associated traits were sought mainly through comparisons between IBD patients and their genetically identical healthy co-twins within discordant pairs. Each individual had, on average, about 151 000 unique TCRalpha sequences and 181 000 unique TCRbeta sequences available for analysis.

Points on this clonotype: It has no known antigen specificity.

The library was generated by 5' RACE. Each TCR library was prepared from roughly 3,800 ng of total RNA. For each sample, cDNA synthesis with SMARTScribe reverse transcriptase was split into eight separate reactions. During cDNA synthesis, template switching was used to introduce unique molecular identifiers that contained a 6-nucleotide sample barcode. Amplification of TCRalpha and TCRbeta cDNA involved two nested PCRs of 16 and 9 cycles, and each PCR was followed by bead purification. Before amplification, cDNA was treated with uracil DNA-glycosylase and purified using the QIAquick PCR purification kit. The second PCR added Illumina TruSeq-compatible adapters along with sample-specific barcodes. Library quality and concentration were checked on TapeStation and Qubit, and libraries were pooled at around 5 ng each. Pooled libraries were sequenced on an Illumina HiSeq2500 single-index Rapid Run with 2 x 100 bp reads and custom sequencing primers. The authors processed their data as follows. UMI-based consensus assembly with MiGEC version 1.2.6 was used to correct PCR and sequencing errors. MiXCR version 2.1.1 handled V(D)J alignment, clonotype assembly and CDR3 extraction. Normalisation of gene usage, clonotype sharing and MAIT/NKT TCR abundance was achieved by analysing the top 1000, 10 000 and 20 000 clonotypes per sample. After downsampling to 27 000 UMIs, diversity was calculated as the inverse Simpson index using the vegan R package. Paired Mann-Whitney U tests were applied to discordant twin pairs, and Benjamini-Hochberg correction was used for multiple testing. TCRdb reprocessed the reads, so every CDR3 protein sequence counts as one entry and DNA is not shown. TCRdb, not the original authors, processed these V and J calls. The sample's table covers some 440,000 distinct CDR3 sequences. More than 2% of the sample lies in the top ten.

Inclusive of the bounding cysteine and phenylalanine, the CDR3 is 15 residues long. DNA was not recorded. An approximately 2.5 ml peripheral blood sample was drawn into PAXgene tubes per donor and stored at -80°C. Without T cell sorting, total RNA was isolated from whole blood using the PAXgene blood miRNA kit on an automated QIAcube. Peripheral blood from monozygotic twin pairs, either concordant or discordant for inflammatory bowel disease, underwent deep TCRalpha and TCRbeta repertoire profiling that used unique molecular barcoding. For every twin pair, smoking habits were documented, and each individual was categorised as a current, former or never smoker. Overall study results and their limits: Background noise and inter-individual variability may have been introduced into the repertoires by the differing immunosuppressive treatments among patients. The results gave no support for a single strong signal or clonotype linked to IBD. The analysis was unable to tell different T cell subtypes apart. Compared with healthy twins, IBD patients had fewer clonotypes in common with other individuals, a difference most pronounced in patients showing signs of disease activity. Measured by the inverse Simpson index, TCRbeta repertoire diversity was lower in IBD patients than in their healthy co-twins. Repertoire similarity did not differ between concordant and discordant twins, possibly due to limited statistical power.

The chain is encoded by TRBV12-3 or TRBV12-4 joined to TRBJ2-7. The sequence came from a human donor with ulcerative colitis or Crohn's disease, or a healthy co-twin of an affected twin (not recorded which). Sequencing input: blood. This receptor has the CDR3 CASRGDGKQSYEQYF.